This TCR beta chain was sequenced for a study of blood T cell repertoires in COVID-19. For the study at large: PBMCs, B-cell-depleted T cells, or T cells were the source of the cDNA or gDNA that made up the material.

Original processing methods: Amplified reference gene primers provided the basis for estimating nucleated cell counts. Using immunoSEQ multiplex PCR, the repertoire was profiled, and TCRdb retains in-frame clones only, with some absent. The V and J calls and clone size are taken from that table; D and trimming were inferred from the DNA. The sample has 140,000 to 150,000 clones, 78% seen once. With 2 bases removed from V and 2 bases from J, the gap between germline ends came to 14 bases. Germline V gene data show CDR1 as MDHEN and CDR2 as SYDVKM. CDR3 length: 16 amino acids. The recovered donors of Cohort 3 showed two negative PCRs, clearance, or symptom resolution.

V and J are TRBV28 and TRBJ2-3, with D maybe TRBD2 (7 bases). Sequences were obtained from PBMCs or T cells enriched from blood (not recorded which). The sequence came from a woman aged 45 to 65 who had recovered from COVID-19. CDR3 in amino acids: CASSLGGAGDTDTQYF. The CDR3 nucleotides read TGTGCCAGCAGTTTAGGGGGCGCGGGGGACACAGATACGCAGTATTTT.